Listed below are T cell receptor beta chains from one sample, sequenced in a study of shared T cell receptors in the human thymus. This table comes from immunoSEQ multiplex PCR, and its TCRdb copy is limited to in-frame clones, with some not included. The data show about 500,000 clones, more than 75% seen once. These same records also appear under a second study, on human thymus T cells.

The material sequenced was thymocytes. Receptor source: a boy in the first two years of life with a congenital heart defect. Each CDR3 is given with its conserved first and last residue. D genes are given only for firm matches. The size entry is marked missing in some rows and otherwise reads once, few, many or a size class.

clone_size cdr3_length j_call v_call d_call cdr3_nt cdr3_aa
- 14 TRBJ2-3 TRBV6-1 - TGTGCCATAAGCAGGGGGGTTAGCACAGATACGCAGTATTTT CAISRGVSTDTQYF
- 13 TRBJ2-7 TRBV11-2 - TGTGCCAGCAGCTTTAGGGACTTCTACGAGCAGTACTTC CASSFRDFYEQYF
- 13 TRBJ2-7 TRBV19 - TGTGCCAGTAGTATTAGCACGTTCTACGAGCAGTACTTC CASSISTFYEQYF
few 17 TRBJ2-7 TRBV28 TRBD2 TGTGCCAGCAGTTTCCGGACTAGCGGAGACCTAAGCTACGAGCAGTACTTC CASSFRTSGDLSYEQYF
- 13 TRBJ1-4 TRBV4-3 TRBD1 TGCGCCAGCAGCGAGGGACAGGGAGAAAAACTGTTTTTT CASSEGQGEKLFF
few 14 TRBJ2-1 TRBV9 TRBD2 TGTGCCAGCAGCGTCCTCCAGGGAGGGGATGAGCAGTTCTTC CASSVLQGGDEQFF
- 19 TRBJ2-5 TRBV5-1 - TGCGCCAGCAGCTCGGCGGTAGCTAGCGCTCACAATCCGTGGGAGACCCAGTACTTC CASSSAVASAHNPWETQYF
few 15 TRBJ1-4 TRBV11-2 - TGTGCCAGCAGCCCACCCCGGGGGGCTAATGAAAAACTGTTTTTT CASSPPRGANEKLFF
- 12 TRBJ1-4 TRBV30 TRBD1 TGTGCCTGGAGACAGGGGGGTGAAAAACTGTTTTTT CAWRQGGEKLFF
- 15 TRBJ2-7 TRBV9 TRBD2 TGTGCCAGCAGCGCGACTAGCGGGAGGTCCTACGAGCAGTACTTC CASSATSGRSYEQYF
- 14 TRBJ2-7 TRBV6-4 TRBD2 TGTGCCAGCAGTAGGACTAGCGGGAGTTACGAGCAGTACTTC CASSRTSGSYEQYF
few 16 TRBJ1-2 TRBV6-5 - TGTGCCAGCAGTTACCGCCCCGGGCAGGGGAACTATGGCTACACCTTC CASSYRPGQGNYGYTF
- 16 TRBJ2-7 TRBV27 TRBD1 TGTGCCAGCAGTCCGGGACAGTGTATTTCCTCCTACGAGCAGTACTTC CASSPGQCISSYEQYF
- 13 TRBJ1-1 TRBV27 - TGTGCCAGCACCTCAAGAGGGATACCCCAAGCTTTCTTT CASTSRGIPQAFF
- 17 TRBJ2-7 TRBV29-1 - TGCAGCGTTGGTCCCCCGGGAGTAAGGGCCTCCCCTTACGAGCAGTACTTC CSVGPPGVRASPYEQYF
- 13 TRBJ1-1 TRBV29-1 TRBD1 TGCAGCGCGACTGGACAGGGTCGACCTGAAGCTTTCTTT CSATGQGRPEAFF
- 18 TRBJ1-1 TRBV10-1 - TGCGCCAGCAGTGGAATCCCTGGGGGGGTTGGGATGAACACTGAAGCTTTCTTT CASSGIPGGVGMNTEAFF
- 14 TRBJ2-3 TRBV10-1 TRBD2 TGCGCCAGCAGTGAAATACTAGCGGCAGATACGCAGTATTTT CASSEILAADTQYF
- 16 TRBJ2-7 TRBV4-1 TRBD2 TGCGCCAGCAGCCAAGTCCCGGGACTACCCTCAGACGAGCAGTACTTC CASSQVPGLPSDEQYF
- 16 TRBJ2-7 TRBV14 TRBD1 TGTGCCAGCAGCCAACAGACAGGGCGCGGGTCAAACGAGCAGTACTTC CASSQQTGRGSNEQYF
- 14 TRBJ2-3 TRBV5-1 TRBD2 TGCGCCAGCGTAGCGGGAAAAGTGACAGATACGCAGTATTTT CASVAGKVTDTQYF
- 23 TRBJ2-7 TRBV27 TRBD1 TGTGCCAGCAGTTTCCGCTCTCCCAAACCTGCCCTTTCCTGGGACAGGAGTTCCTACGAGCAGTACTTC CASSFRSPKPALSWDRSSYEQYF
- 17 TRBJ2-2 TRBV7-3 - TGTGCCAGCAGCTTACGGGGCGGGGGCCCGAACACCGGGGAGCTGTTTTTT CASSLRGGGPNTGELFF
- 15 TRBJ1-5 TRBV6-5 - TGTGCCAGCAGTTACTCCGGCAGGGAGGATCAGCCCCAGCATTTT CASSYSGREDQPQHF
- 17 TRBJ1-1 TRBV2 - TGTGCCAGCAGCCTACATCCAGGAGGGGCAGTTGACACTGAAGCTTTCTTT CASSLHPGGAVDTEAFF
- 16 TRBJ2-3 TRBV9 TRBD2 TGTGCCAGCAGCGTAACTAGCGGGACGATCACAGATACGCAGTATTTT CASSVTSGTITDTQYF
- 14 TRBJ2-7 TRBV28 - TGTGCCAGCGACCGGAACAGGGCAACCTACGAGCAGTACTTC CASDRNRATYEQYF
- 15 TRBJ2-1 TRBV13 TRBD1 TGTGCCAGCACCGAGCGGGGACAGGGGGACAATGAGCAGTTCTTC CASTERGQGDNEQFF
- 15 TRBJ2-1 TRBV5-4 - TGTGCCAGCAGCTCCAGGGTGATCCCCTACAATGAGCAGTTCTTC CASSSRVIPYNEQFF
- 15 TRBJ2-7 TRBV28 TRBD2 TGTGCCACCAGACCGGGACTAGCGGTAACCTACGAGCAGTACTTC CATRPGLAVTYEQYF
- 15 TRBJ2-1 TRBV7-2 - TGTGCCAGCAGCTTAAACGGGAGCTCCTACAATGAGCAGTTCTTC CASSLNGSSYNEQFF